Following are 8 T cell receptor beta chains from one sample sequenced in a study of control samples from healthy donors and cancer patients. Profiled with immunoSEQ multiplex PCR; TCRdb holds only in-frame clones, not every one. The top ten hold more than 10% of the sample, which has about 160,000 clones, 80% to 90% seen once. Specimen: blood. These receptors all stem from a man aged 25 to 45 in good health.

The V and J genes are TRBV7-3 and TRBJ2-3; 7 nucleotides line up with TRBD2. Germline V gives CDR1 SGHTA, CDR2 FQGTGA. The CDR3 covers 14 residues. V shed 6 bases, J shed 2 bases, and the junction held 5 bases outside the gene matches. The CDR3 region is CASRASGYTDTQYF. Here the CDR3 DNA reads TGTGCCAGCAGAGCTAGCGGTTACACAGATACGCAGTATTTT.

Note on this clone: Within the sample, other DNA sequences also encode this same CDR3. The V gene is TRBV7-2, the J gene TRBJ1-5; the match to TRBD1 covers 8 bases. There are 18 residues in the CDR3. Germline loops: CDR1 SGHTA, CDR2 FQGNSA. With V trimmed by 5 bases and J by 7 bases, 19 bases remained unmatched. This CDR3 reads CASSVKFGQGGVGQPQHF. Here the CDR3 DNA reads TGTGCCAGCAGCGTAAAATTCGGACAGGGAGGGGTGGGGCAGCCCCAGCATTTT.

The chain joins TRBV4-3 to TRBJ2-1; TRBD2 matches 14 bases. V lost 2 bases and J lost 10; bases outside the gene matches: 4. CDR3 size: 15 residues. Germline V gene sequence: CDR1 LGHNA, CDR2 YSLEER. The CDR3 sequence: CASSQRGLAGGEQFF. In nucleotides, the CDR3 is TGCGCCAGCAGCCAAAGAGGACTAGCGGGAGGAGAGCAGTTCTTC.

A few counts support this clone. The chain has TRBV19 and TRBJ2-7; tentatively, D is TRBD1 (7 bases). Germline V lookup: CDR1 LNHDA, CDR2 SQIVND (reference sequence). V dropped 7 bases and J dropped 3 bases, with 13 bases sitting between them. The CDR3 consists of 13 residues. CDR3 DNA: TGTGCCAGTACCAGGGGGGACCACTACGAGCAGTACTTC. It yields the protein CASTRGDHYEQYF. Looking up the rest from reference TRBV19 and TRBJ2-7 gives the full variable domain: DGGITQSPKYLFRKEGQNVTLSCEQNLNHDAMYWYRQDPGQGLRLIYYSQIVNDFQKGDIAEGYSVSREKKESFPLTVTSAQKNPTAFYLCASTRGDHYEQYFGPGTRLTVT.

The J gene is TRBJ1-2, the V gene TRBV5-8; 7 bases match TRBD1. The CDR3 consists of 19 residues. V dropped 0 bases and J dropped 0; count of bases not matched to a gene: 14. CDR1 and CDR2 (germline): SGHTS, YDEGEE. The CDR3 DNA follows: TGTGCCAGCAGCTTGGAACAGGGGACCCGGGACCGCGCTAACTATGGCTACACCTTC. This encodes CASSLEQGTRDRANYGYTF.

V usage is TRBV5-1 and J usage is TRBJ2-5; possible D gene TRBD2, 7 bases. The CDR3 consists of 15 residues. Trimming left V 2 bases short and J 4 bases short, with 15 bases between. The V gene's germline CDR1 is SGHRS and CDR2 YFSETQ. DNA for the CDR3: TGCGCCAGCAGCTTTAAGGGGGAGGGGAGAGAGACCCAGTACTTC. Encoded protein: CASSFKGEGRETQYF.

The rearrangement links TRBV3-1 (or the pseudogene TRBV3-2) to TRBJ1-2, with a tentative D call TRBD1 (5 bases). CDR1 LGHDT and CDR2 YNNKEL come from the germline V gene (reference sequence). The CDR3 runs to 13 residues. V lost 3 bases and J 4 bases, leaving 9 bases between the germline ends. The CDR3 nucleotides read TGTGCCAGCAGCCAGGGCAGGGTCTATGGCTACACCTTC. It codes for CASSQGRVYGYTF.

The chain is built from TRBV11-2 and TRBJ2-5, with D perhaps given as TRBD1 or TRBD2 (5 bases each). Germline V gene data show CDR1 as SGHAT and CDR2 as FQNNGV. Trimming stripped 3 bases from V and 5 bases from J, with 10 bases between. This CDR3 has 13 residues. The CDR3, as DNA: TGTGCCAGCAGCTTCTGGGGGACCGAGACCCAGTACTTC. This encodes CASSFWGTETQYF.